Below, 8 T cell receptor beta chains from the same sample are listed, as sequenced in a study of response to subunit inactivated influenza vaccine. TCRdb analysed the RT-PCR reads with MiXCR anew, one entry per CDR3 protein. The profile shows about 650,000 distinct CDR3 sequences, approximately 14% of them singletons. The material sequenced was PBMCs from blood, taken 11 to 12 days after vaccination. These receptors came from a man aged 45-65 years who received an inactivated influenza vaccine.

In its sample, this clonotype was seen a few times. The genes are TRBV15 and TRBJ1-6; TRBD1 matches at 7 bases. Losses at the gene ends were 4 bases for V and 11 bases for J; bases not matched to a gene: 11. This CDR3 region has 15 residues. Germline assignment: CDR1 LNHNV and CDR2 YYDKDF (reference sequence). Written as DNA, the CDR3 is TGTGCCACCAGCACTCGGACAGGTGGAAAAACACCCCTCCACTTT. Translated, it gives CATSTRTGGKTPLHF.

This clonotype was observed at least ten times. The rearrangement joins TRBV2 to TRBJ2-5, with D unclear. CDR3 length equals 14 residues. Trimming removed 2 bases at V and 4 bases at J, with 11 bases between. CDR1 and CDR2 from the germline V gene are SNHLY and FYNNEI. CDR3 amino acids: CASSEYLGGETQYF. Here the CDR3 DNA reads TGTGCCAGCAGTGAATATTTGGGTGGAGAGACCCAGTACTTC.

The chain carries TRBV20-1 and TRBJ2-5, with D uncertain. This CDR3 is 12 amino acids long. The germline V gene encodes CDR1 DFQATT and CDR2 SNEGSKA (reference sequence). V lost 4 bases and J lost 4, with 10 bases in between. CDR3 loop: CSATTGSETQYF. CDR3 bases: TGCAGTGCTACCACTGGGTCAGAGACCCAGTACTTC.

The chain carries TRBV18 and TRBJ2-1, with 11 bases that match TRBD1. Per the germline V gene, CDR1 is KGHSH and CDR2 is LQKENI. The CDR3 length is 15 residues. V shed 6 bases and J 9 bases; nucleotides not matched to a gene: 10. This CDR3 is CASSQYWDRGTEQFF. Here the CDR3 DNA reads TGTGCCAGCTCGCAGTATTGGGACAGGGGGACTGAGCAGTTCTTC.

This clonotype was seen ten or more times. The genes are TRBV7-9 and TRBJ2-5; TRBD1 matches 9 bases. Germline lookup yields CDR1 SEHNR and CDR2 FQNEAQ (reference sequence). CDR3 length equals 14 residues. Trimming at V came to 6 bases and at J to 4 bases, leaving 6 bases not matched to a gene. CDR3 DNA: TGTGCCAGCAGTTCCACAGGGGGCTTAGAGACCCAGTACTTC. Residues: CASSSTGGLETQYF.

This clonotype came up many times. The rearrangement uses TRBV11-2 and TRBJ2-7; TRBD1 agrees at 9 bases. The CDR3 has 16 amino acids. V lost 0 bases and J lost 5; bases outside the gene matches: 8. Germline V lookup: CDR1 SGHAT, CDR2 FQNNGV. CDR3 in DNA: TGTGCCAGCAGCTTAGACGGGACAGGGAACTTTGACGAGCAGTACTTC. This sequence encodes CASSLDGTGNFDEQYF.

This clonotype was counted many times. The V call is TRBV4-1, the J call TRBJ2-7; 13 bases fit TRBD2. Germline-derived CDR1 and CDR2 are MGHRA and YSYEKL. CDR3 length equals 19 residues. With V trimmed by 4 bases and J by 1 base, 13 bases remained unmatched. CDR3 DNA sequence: TGCGCCAGCAGCCTAATAATGACTAGCGGGGGGCCATCTTCCTACGAGCAGTACTTC. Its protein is CASSLIMTSGGPSSYEQYF.

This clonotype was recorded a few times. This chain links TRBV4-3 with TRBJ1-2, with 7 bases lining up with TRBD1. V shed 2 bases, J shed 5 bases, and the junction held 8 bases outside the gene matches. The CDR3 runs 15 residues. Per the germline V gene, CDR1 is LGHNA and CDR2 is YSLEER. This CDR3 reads CASSQRGQSSYGYTF. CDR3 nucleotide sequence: TGCGCCAGCAGCCAACGGGGACAGTCTTCGTATGGCTACACCTTC.